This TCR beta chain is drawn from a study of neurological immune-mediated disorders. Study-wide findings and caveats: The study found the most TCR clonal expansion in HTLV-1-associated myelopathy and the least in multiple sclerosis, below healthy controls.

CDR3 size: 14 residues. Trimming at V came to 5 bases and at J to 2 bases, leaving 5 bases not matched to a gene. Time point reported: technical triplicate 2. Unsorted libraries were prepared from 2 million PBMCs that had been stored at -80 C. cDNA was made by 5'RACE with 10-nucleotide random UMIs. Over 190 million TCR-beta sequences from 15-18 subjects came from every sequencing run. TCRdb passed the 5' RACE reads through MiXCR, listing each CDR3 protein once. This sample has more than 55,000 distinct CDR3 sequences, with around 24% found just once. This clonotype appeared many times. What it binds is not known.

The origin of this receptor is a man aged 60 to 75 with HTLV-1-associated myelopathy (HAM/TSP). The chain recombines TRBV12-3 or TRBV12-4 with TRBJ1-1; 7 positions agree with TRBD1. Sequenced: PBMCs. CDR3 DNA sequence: TGTGCCAGCAGTAGCCGGACAGGAAACACTGAAGCTTTCTTT. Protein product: CASSSRTGNTEAFF.